This T cell receptor beta chain derives from a study of CD8+ T cells in alopecia areata. Whole-study context: Patients received oral tofacitinib, 5 to 10 mg twice daily, for moderate-to-severe alopecia areata.

It was cDNA, reverse transcribed from extracted RNA, that served as the sequencing template. Some clones are missing from TCRdb's copy, which holds only in-frame ones; the method was immunoSEQ multiplex PCR. This sample has around 140,000 clones; about 51% occur once, and the top ten carry over 0.85%. In germline, CDR1 is SQVTM, CDR2 ANQGSEA. The CDR3 is made up of 14 amino acids. V shed 0 bases, J shed 5 bases, and the junction held 2 bases outside the gene matches. The sequence derives from a human donor with alopecia areata. V gene TRBV29-1 combines with J gene TRBJ2-2; 8 bases are a match to TRBD1. The sample consisted of CD4+ T cells sorted from blood, taken at week 0. The DNA for the CDR3 is TGCAGCGTTGAAGACAGGGGGCGGACCGGGGAGCTGTTTTTT. This codes for CSVEDRGRTGELFF.